This T cell receptor beta chain was documented in a study of T cells in Graves' hyperthyroidism and ophthalmopathy. Study context: Peripheral blood was obtained at initial diagnosis, preceding any treatment.

A Clinical Activity Score of at least 3, a NOSPECS grade of at least 4 and a duration under 3 months were recorded in the ophthalmopathy patients. Exclusion of patients followed from uncontrolled infection, other autoimmune disease, pregnancy or lactation. PBMCs were sourced from less than 13 ml fresh peripheral blood. The sample holds a few counts of this clonotype. Amplification of TCR beta CDR3 regions used RNA as the template. TCR CDR3 regions were first amplified by RT-PCR with HTBI primers. TCRdb re-analysed the multiplex PCR reads in MiXCR, keeping a single row per CDR3 protein. The repertoire holds roughly 500,000 distinct CDR3 sequences, under 25% seen once, with around 50% in the top ten. The sample comprised blood. This TCR derives from a woman aged 70 to 79 with Graves' ophthalmopathy.

The CDR3 DNA follows: TGTGCCAGCTCACCCGCCGGGACGGACCAAGACTATGGCTACACCTTC. It yields the protein CASSPAGTDQDYGYTF. V usage is TRBV18 and J usage is TRBJ1-2; a weak D match, TRBD1 (5 bases). Germline CDR1 is KGHSH and CDR2 is LQKENI. The CDR3 has 16 amino acids. The V end lost 3 bases, the J end lost 3 bases, and 17 bases lay between the germline ends.